These T cell receptor beta chains were read from a single sample in a study of cytotoxic CD8 clonotypes in ibrutinib-treated CLL. Here immunoSEQ multiplex PCR was the method, and the copy in TCRdb shows in-frame clones only, minus some. The repertoire has tens of thousands of clones, about 82% of them found once; the top ten carry around 5.4%. Specimen: PBMCs, collected before ibrutinib treatment. The source is a human donor with chronic lymphocytic leukemia. Both conserved end residues are part of each CDR3. The D gene is left open where the match is weak. Clone size is stated in some rows and not others, as once, few, many or a class when expanded.

J gene	V gene	D gene	clone size	CDR3 length	CDR3 protein	CDR3 DNA
TRBJ2-5	TRBV9	TRBD1	once	15	CASSVTGVASETQYF	TGTGCCAGCAGCGTAACAGGGGTTGCGTCAGAGACCCAGTACTTC
TRBJ2-7	TRBV27	-	-	15	CASRSTDRPTSEQYF	TGTGCCAGCAGATCCACGGACAGACCAACTTCGGAGCAGTACTTC
TRBJ2-7	TRBV5-5	-	-	11	CASSPGYEQYF	TGTGCCAGCAGTCCGGGGTACGAGCAGTACTTC
TRBJ2-7	TRBV18	-	-	17	CASSPSAGGVRYYEQYF	TGTGCCAGCTCCCCCTCCGCAGGGGGGGTGAGATACTACGAGCAGTACTTC
TRBJ2-2	TRBV4-3	TRBD2	-	19	CASSPGLAGGPWYTGELFF	TGCGCCAGCAGCCCAGGACTAGCGGGAGGGCCATGGTACACCGGGGAGCTGTTTTTT
TRBJ1-3	TRBV5-6	-	-	14	CASSLRGSGNTIYF	TGTGCCAGCAGCTTGCGGGGCTCTGGAAACACCATATATTTT
TRBJ1-2	TRBV6-5	-	-	11	CASRGLYGYTF	TGTGCCAGCAGGGGCTTGTATGGCTACACCTTC
TRBJ1-1	TRBV4-2	-	-	15	CASSQDRGGLVLAFF	TGTGCCAGCAGCCAAGATCGCGGCGGACTGGTTCTGGCTTTCTTT
TRBJ2-3	TRBV5-6	TRBD1	-	15	CASSPGQGARDTQYF	TGTGCCAGCAGCCCAGGACAGGGGGCAAGAGATACGCAGTATTTT
TRBJ1-1	TRBV12-2	-	-	15	CASRRHRGQDTEAFF	TGTGCAAGTCGGCGCCACAGGGGCCAAGACACTGAAGCTTTCTTT
TRBJ2-7	TRBV20-1	-	-	11	CSVVGAYEQYF	TGCAGTGTCGTAGGGGCCTACGAGCAGTACTTC
TRBJ2-1	TRBV19	TRBD2	-	15	CASSPRGGLYNEQFF	TGTGCCAGTAGTCCCCGGGGGGGGTTGTACAATGAGCAGTTCTTC
TRBJ1-5	TRBV7-2	TRBD1	-	14	CASSLGQGSQPQHF	TGTGCCAGCAGCTTAGGACAGGGAAGTCAGCCCCAGCATTTT
TRBJ2-3	TRBV30	-	-	11	CAWGFSDTQYF	TGTGCCTGGGGGTTCTCAGATACGCAGTATTTT
TRBJ2-2	TRBV27	TRBD2	-	16	CASSVIAGSGTGELFF	TGTGCCAGCAGTGTCATAGCGGGATCAGGCACCGGGGAGCTGTTTTTT
TRBJ2-3	TRBV28	-	-	17	CASSLSLPRRSTDTQYF	TGTGCCAGCAGTTTGTCCCTACCCCGTCGTTCCACAGATACGCAGTATTTT
TRBJ2-5	TRBV7-2	-	-	14	CASSLVAREETQYF	TGTGCCAGCAGCTTAGTGGCCAGGGAAGAGACCCAGTACTTC
TRBJ2-1	TRBV4-1	TRBD2	-	13	CASSSSGEGEQFF	TGCGCCAGCAGCTCCTCTGGGGAGGGGGAGCAGTTCTTC
TRBJ2-3	TRBV27	-	once	14	CASSLLRQSDTQYF	TGTGCCAGCAGTCTTTTACGACAGTCAGATACGCAGTATTTT
TRBJ1-1	TRBV6-5	-	-	13	CASSYSEVAEAFF	TGTGCCAGCAGTTACTCGGAGGTGGCTGAAGCTTTCTTT